This T cell receptor beta chain was captured in a study of T cell changes during pregnancy in multiple sclerosis. Germline CDR1 is SGHRS and CDR2 is YFSETQ. Unmatched junction bases numbered 3, after V lost 4 bases and J lost 8 bases. This CDR3 is 14 amino acids long. TCRdb's copy holds only in-frame clones and misses some; the assay was immunoSEQ multiplex PCR. The repertoire holds some 52,000 clones, around nine tenths seen once, with 0.37% in the top ten. The source is a female donor with multiple sclerosis, enrolled in a pregnancy study. The chain combines TRBV5-1 with TRBJ2-3, with 14 nucleotides matching TRBD2. This specimen consisted of CD4+ T cells from peripheral blood mononuclear cells, obtained before pregnancy. This chain's CDR3 is CASSQGLAGGTQYF. CDR3 nucleotide sequence: TGCGCCAGCAGCCAAGGACTAGCGGGAGGTACGCAGTATTTT.